The next 27 T cell receptor beta chains were all read from a single sample in a study of blood T cell repertoires in COVID-19. The repertoire was sequenced with immunoSEQ multiplex PCR; TCRdb's copy has only in-frame clones and lacks some. The repertoire holds roughly 500,000 clones, with approximately 92% as singletons. Sequencing input: peripheral blood. Receptor source: a young man with COVID-19, enrolled during active disease.

V usage is TRBV21-1 and J usage is TRBJ1-2; TRBD1, the table's D call, lacks a check against the DNA. TRBV21-1 represents a pseudogene. The CDR3 totals 22 residues. CDR3 sequence (DNA): TGTGCCAGCAGAAAGCAGGCCAAGGAACAGGGACAGGACCCCCCCGGGGTCTATGGCTACACCTTC. Protein sequence: CASRKQAKEQGQDPPGVYGYTF.

V usage is TRBV5-4 and J usage is TRBJ2-6; 7 nucleotides line up with TRBD1. Germline V CDR1 and CDR2: SGHNT, YYREEE (reference sequence). The CDR3 spans 17 residues. The J segment lost 2 bases and the V segment lost 4 bases, leaving 9 bases of the junction unmatched. Written as DNA, the CDR3 is TGTGCCAGCAGCCGAAAAGGGGGACAGACTGGGGCCAACGTCCTGACTTTC. This sequence encodes CASSRKGGQTGANVLTF.

For the CDR3, the DNA is TGTGCCAGTACCCTGGGGAGCTCCTACAATGAGCAGTTCTTC. Protein product: CASTLGSSYNEQFF. The chain couples TRBV19 to TRBJ2-1; D is perhaps TRBD2 (5 bases). The germline V and J ends were trimmed by 7 bases and 0 bases, with 10 bases remaining between them. In germline, CDR1 is LNHDA, CDR2 SQIVND (reference sequence). There are 14 residues in the CDR3.

The chain joins TRBV27 to TRBJ2-6; a possible D gene is TRBD1 (6 bases). The CDR3 is 17 amino acids. V was trimmed by 0 bases and J by 5 bases, leaving 14 bases between them. The germline CDR1 and CDR2 sequences are MNHEY and SMNVEV (reference sequence). The CDR3, as DNA: TGTGCCAGCAGTTTATCTGGGACACCGTCTTGGGCCAACGTCCTGACTTTC. Its translation is CASSLSGTPSWANVLTF.

This chain uses TRBV2 with TRBJ1-5; a possible D gene is TRBD1 (5 bases). Trimming shortened V by 3 bases and J by 4 bases, and 22 bases separated the two germline ends. CDR1 is SNHLY, CDR2 FYNNEI, per germline. This CDR3 spans 18 amino acids. DNA for the CDR3: TGTGCCAGCAGTGATGGGGACTGGTTACTCAGGCAAAATCAGCCCCAGCATTTT. As protein: CASSDGDWLLRQNQPQHF.

This clone has a handful of counts. In the same sample, other DNA sequences code for this CDR3. The rearrangement links TRBV6-1 to TRBJ2-2; possible D gene TRBD1, 5 bases. The CDR3 is 14 residues long. The V end lost 1 base, the J end lost 3 bases, and 6 bases lay between the germline ends. Germline CDR1 MNHNS, CDR2 SASEGT. The CDR3 region is CASSEDRYTGELFF. The CDR3 DNA reads TGTGCCAGCAGTGAAGACAGGTACACCGGGGAGCTGTTTTTT.

The chain couples TRBV7-9 to TRBJ2-1; 9 bases align to TRBD2. The CDR3 has 17 amino acids. V lost 0 bases and J lost 3; bases outside the gene matches: 6. Germline CDR1 is SEHNR and CDR2 is FQNEAQ (reference sequence). CDR3 amino acids: CASSLAGAGGIYNEQFF. CDR3 DNA: TGTGCCAGCAGCTTAGCCGGAGCGGGGGGTATCTACAATGAGCAGTTCTTC.

The chain couples TRBV11-2 to TRBJ1-2; D is perhaps TRBD1 (6 bases). V lost 3 bases and J 4 bases, leaving 12 bases between the germline ends. The CDR3 length is 14 residues. Germline lookup yields CDR1 SGHAT and CDR2 FQNNGV. CDR3: CASSFGGLGYGYTF. The CDR3 DNA is TGTGCCAGCAGCTTCGGGGGGCTAGGCTATGGCTACACCTTC.

This chain uses TRBV7-6 with TRBJ2-2, with a tentative D call TRBD1 (5 bases). This CDR3 is built from 15 residues. With 3 bases removed from V and 2 bases from J, the gap between germline ends came to 10 bases. Per the germline V gene, CDR1 is SGHVS and CDR2 is FNYEAQ. CDR3 bases: TGTGCCAGCAGCTTGGAAAGGGGCAACACCGGGGAGCTGTTTTTT. Protein: CASSLERGNTGELFF.

CDR3 loop: CASSQVNRQLGGTGELFF. Written as DNA, the CDR3 is TGTGCCAGCAGCCAAGTCAACAGGCAATTAGGGGGCACCGGGGAGCTGTTTTTT. The V call is TRBV14, the J call TRBJ2-2; D might be TRBD1 (6 bases). Germline V gene data show CDR1 as SGHDN and CDR2 as FVKESK. This CDR3 is built from 18 residues. The V gene lost 1 base and the J gene lost 4 bases, with 19 bases spanning the gap. Full variable domain (rest looked up from reference TRBV14 and TRBJ2-2): EAGVTQFPSHSVIEKGQTVTLRCDPISGHDNLYWYRRVMGKEIKFLLHFVKESKQDESGMPNNRFLAERTGGTYSTLKVQPAELEDSGVYFCASSQVNRQLGGTGELFFGEGSRLTVL.

The V gene is TRBV5-1, the J gene TRBJ2-5; 7 nucleotides match TRBD1. This CDR3 has 14 amino acids. V lost 4 bases and J lost 7; bases outside the gene matches: 10. Germline V gene sequence: CDR1 SGHRS, CDR2 YFSETQ. CDR3 loop: CASSVRDRKGTQYF. In DNA, the CDR3 is TGCGCCAGCAGCGTCCGGGACAGAAAGGGGACCCAGTACTTC.

The genes are TRBV5-4 and TRBJ1-6, with D possibly matching TRBD1 (5 bases). The CDR3 is 14 residues long. CDR1 SGHNT and CDR2 YYREEE come from the germline V gene (reference sequence). The V end was cut by 2 bases, the J end by 7 bases, with 10 bases between. The CDR3 DNA is TGTGCCAGCAGCTTAAAATGGGGCAATTCACCCCTCCACTTT. As protein: CASSLKWGNSPLHF.

The gene calls are TRBV5-4 and TRBJ1-2; 7 bases agree with TRBD1. V lost 6 bases and J lost 7; bases outside the gene matches: 9. The CDR3 spans 13 residues. Germline V lookup: CDR1 SGHNT, CDR2 YYREEE (reference sequence). The CDR3: CASKTGTSVGYTF. In nucleotides, the CDR3 is TGTGCCAGCAAGACAGGGACATCGGTTGGCTACACCTTC. The entire variable domain, with the rest obtained from reference TRBV5-4 and TRBJ1-2, is as follows: ETGVTQSPTHLIKTRGQQVTLRCSSQSGHNTVSWYQQALGQGPQFIFQYYREEENGRGNFPPRFSGLQFPNYSSELNVNALELDDSALYLCASKTGTSVGYTFGSGTRLTVV.

The chain employs TRBV27 and TRBJ2-2; TRBD2 is a possible D gene (6 bases). V was clipped by 1 base and J by 5 bases, with 11 bases between them. The CDR3 length is 15 residues. The germline V gene has CDR1 MNHEY and CDR2 SMNVEV (reference sequence). The CDR3 coding sequence is TGTGCCAGCAGTTTATTCGGGGGACGGACCGGGGAGCTGTTTTTT. Translated: CASSLFGGRTGELFF.

The chain carries TRBV2 and TRBJ2-7; TRBD1 is a possible D gene (6 bases). V gave up 6 bases and J gave up 0 bases, with 18 bases separating them. Germline V gene data show CDR1 as SNHLY and CDR2 as FYNNEI. CDR3 size: 16 residues. CDR3 amino acids: CASSGNRALSSYEQYF. CDR3 nucleotide sequence: TGTGCCAGCAGCGGTAACAGGGCTCTTAGCTCCTACGAGCAGTACTTC.

This chain connects TRBV30 to TRBJ1-1; tentative D call: TRBD1 (5 bases). V was shortened by 4 bases and J by 7 bases, with 10 bases between the two germline ends. Germline V gene lookup returns CDR1 GTSNPN and CDR2 SVGIG (reference sequence). There are 11 residues in the CDR3. The CDR3 DNA is TGTGCCTGGACTTCAGGGCTTGAAGCTTTCTTT. This sequence encodes CAWTSGLEAFF. Variable domain in full (rest from reference TRBV30 and TRBJ1-1): SQTIHQWPATLVQPVGSPLSLECTVEGTSNPNLYWYRQAAGRGLQLLFYSVGIGQISSEVPQNLSASRPQDRQFILSSKKLLLSDSGFYLCAWTSGLEAFFGQGTRLTVV.

V is TRBV2 and J is TRBJ1-4; 8 bases line up with TRBD1. The CDR3 spans 15 residues. V shed 5 bases and J 7 bases; nucleotides not matched to a gene: 9. Germline CDR1 is SNHLY and CDR2 is FYNNEI. The CDR3 nucleotides are TGTGCCAGCAGTCTCCAGGGGGCCGATGGTGAAAAACTGTTTTTT. Its translation is CASSLQGADGEKLFF.

The chain combines TRBV4-2 with TRBJ1-4, with a weak D call TRBD1 (6 bases). Germline V gene data show CDR1 as LGHNA and CDR2 as YNFKEQ. V lost 3 bases to trimming and J lost 7 bases, with 15 bases between them. This CDR3 spans 15 amino acids. CDR3 region: CASSHPGHTVEKLFF. Here the CDR3 DNA reads TGTGCCAGCAGCCACCCGGGACACACCGTTGAAAAACTGTTTTTT.

This chain connects TRBV18 to TRBJ2-3; D unclear. V was shortened by 3 bases and J by 6 bases, with 7 bases between the two germline ends. This CDR3 has 12 amino acids. Germline V CDR1 and CDR2: KGHSH, LQKENI. The CDR3, as DNA: TGTGCCAGCTCACCGAGTTTGGATACGCAGTATTTT. Residues: CASSPSLDTQYF.

This chain joins TRBV2 and TRBJ2-5; 11 bases map to TRBD1. J lost 5 bases, V lost 5 bases, and 4 bases had no gene match. CDR1 SNHLY and CDR2 FYNNEI come from the germline V gene. This CDR3 region has 14 residues. The CDR3 bases are TGTGCCAGCAGTTACGGACAGGGGGCCGAGACCCAGTACTTC. It translates to CASSYGQGAETQYF. The full variable domain, rest sourced from reference TRBV2 and TRBJ2-5, is EPEVTQTPSHQVTQMGQEVILRCVPISNHLYFYWYRQILGQKVEFLVSFYNNEISEKSEIFDDQFSVERPDGSNFTLKIRSTKLEDSAMYFCASSYGQGAETQYFGPGTRLLVL.

The chain uses TRBV6-5 and TRBJ2-6; a weak D match, TRBD2 (6 bases). The germline V gene encodes CDR1 MNHEY and CDR2 SVGAGI. V was cut by 8 bases and J by 4 bases, with 15 bases left in between. The CDR3 runs 15 residues. CDR3 protein: CASASGPGGANVLTF. The CDR3 region has the DNA TGTGCCAGCGCCAGCGGGCCCGGGGGGGCCAACGTCCTGACTTTC.

The rearrangement links TRBV30 to TRBJ2-3, with a possible D match to TRBD2 (5 bases). Per the germline V gene, CDR1 is GTSNPN and CDR2 is SVGIG (reference sequence). CDR3 length: 13 amino acids. V was clipped by 2 bases and J by 1 base, with 7 bases between them. The DNA of the CDR3 is TGTGCCTGGAGTAGGCGGGGCACAGATACGCAGTATTTT. This encodes CAWSRRGTDTQYF. The full variable domain, with the rest looked up from reference TRBV30 and TRBJ2-3, is SQTIHQWPATLVQPVGSPLSLECTVEGTSNPNLYWYRQAAGRGLQLLFYSVGIGQISSEVPQNLSASRPQDRQFILSSKKLLLSDSGFYLCAWSRRGTDTQYFGPGTRLTVL.

V is TRBV6-6 and J is TRBJ1-5; the D gene is possibly TRBD1 (6 bases). With 8 bases removed from V and 4 bases from J, the gap between germline ends came to 18 bases. The CDR3 is 15 residues long. Germline CDR1 MNHNY, CDR2 SVGAGI (reference sequence). CDR3 sequence: CASADSGHLNQPQHF. As DNA, the CDR3 is TGTGCCAGCGCCGACTCGGGACACTTAAATCAGCCCCAGCATTTT.

The chain employs TRBV7-8 and TRBJ2-7, with unresolved D. CDR3 length equals 12 residues. Trimming took 3 bases from V and 3 from J, leaving 6 bases between them. Germline assignment: CDR1 SGHVS and CDR2 FQNEAQ. CDR3: CASSFRIYEQYF. In DNA form, the CDR3 reads TGTGCCAGCAGCTTCAGGATCTACGAGCAGTACTTC.

The chain is built from TRBV27 and TRBJ2-7; D not certain. The germline V and J ends were trimmed by 9 bases and 3 bases, with 15 bases remaining between them. Germline CDR1 and CDR2: MNHEY and SMNVEV (reference sequence). The CDR3 sequence is 13 residues long. DNA for the CDR3: TGTGCCAGTGCCCTAGGCAGCCTCTACGAGCAGTACTTC. Translation: CASALGSLYEQYF.

The chain recombines TRBV5-5 with TRBJ2-3; 7 bases map to TRBD2. The CDR3 contains 15 residues. V lost 4 bases, J lost 6 bases, and 11 bases stayed unmatched. CDR1 is SGHKS and CDR2 is YYEKEE in the germline V gene (reference sequence). In DNA form, the CDR3 reads TGTGCCAGCAGCCTTACACAGTTCGGGGGGGATACGCAGTATTTT. It codes for CASSLTQFGGDTQYF.

The chain couples TRBV5-1 to TRBJ1-5; 8 bases fit TRBD1. J gave up 7 bases and V 3 bases, and 6 bases lay outside the gene matches. Germline CDR1 is SGHRS and CDR2 is YFSETQ. This CDR3 region has 14 residues. The CDR3 coding sequence is TGCGCCAGCAGCTCACAGGGGGGTGGGCAGCCCCAGCATTTT. Residues: CASSSQGGGQPQHF. Complete variable domain (other parts from reference TRBV5-1 and TRBJ1-5): KAGVTQTPRYLIKTRGQQVTLSCSPISGHRSVSWYQQTPGQGLQFLFEYFSETQRNKGNFPGRFSGRQFSNSRSEMNVSTLELGDSALYLCASSSQGGGQPQHFGDGTRLSIL.